Each of the 15 T cell receptor beta chains below was sequenced from the same sample in a study of blood T cell repertoires in COVID-19. Sequencing was performed with immunoSEQ multiplex PCR; in TCRdb, only in-frame clones are kept and a portion is missing. Of 200,000 to 250,000 clones in the sample, nearly 90% were seen once. The sample was PBMCs or T cells enriched from blood (not recorded which). These receptors all come from a man aged 30 to 45 who had recovered from COVID-19.

The chain combines TRBV19 with TRBJ1-5; maybe TRBD1 (5 bases). The V gene lost 7 bases and the J gene lost 4 bases, with 17 bases spanning the gap. This CDR3 comprises 15 residues. Germline V CDR1 and CDR2: LNHDA, SQIVND (reference sequence). This chain's CDR3 is CASNGGMGVNQPQHF. CDR3 bases: TGTGCCAGTAACGGGGGTATGGGGGTTAATCAGCCCCAGCATTTT.

This clone was observed a single time. The chain combines TRBV2 with TRBJ2-7; 10 bases agree with TRBD2. Germline CDR1 and CDR2: SNHLY and FYNNEI. V shed 4 bases and J 4 bases; nucleotides not matched to a gene: 7. The CDR3 spans 15 residues. This CDR3 is CASSVGSGGVYEQYF. DNA of the CDR3: TGTGCCAGCAGTGTTGGGAGCGGGGGGGTGTACGAGCAGTACTTC.

The chain links TRBV28 to TRBJ2-3, with D possibly being TRBD2 (6 bases). This CDR3 contains 16 residues. In germline, CDR1 is MDHEN, CDR2 SYDVKM. The V gene lost 6 bases and the J gene lost 2 bases, with 18 bases spanning the gap. The CDR3 sequence: CASSLRGGTDTDTQYF. CDR3 coding DNA: TGTGCCAGCAGCCTCCGTGGCGGGACGGACACAGATACGCAGTATTTT.

The chain recombines TRBV3-1 (or the pseudogene TRBV3-2) with TRBJ1-1; D ambiguous. V dropped 3 bases and J dropped 11 bases, with 16 bases sitting between them. CDR3 length: 13 amino acids. Germline lookup yields CDR1 LGHDT and CDR2 YNNKEL (reference sequence). The CDR3 nucleotides are TGTGCCAGCAGCCAGGAGGGCTGGGTGGCGGCTTTCTTT. This encodes CASSQEGWVAAFF.

The CDR3 region is CSASPGNEQFF. The CDR3 DNA reads as TGCAGTGCTAGCCCAGGCAATGAGCAGTTCTTC. J is TRBJ2-1 and V is TRBV20-1; D unresolved. The CDR3 consists of 11 residues. The V gene lost 3 bases and the J gene lost 6 bases, with 6 bases spanning the gap. The germline gives CDR1 DFQATT, CDR2 SNEGSKA (reference sequence).

The CDR3 is CASSTGENTEAFF. Here the CDR3 DNA reads TGTGCCAGCTCAACAGGGGAGAACACTGAAGCTTTCTTT. This chain uses TRBV18 with TRBJ1-1; 7 bases map to TRBD1. CDR1 is KGHSH and CDR2 is LQKENI in the germline V gene. The CDR3 runs to 13 residues. The J segment lost 1 base and the V segment lost 5 bases, leaving 1 base of the junction unmatched.

This chain uses TRBV11-3 with TRBJ2-1; 7 bases agree with TRBD2. Trimming at V came to 2 bases and at J to 4 bases, leaving 2 bases not matched to a gene. The CDR3 extends over 14 amino acids. The germline CDR1 and CDR2 sequences are SGHNT and YENEEA. CDR3 DNA sequence: TGTGCCAGCAGCTTACTAGCGGAATACAATGAGCAGTTCTTC. It encodes CASSLLAEYNEQFF.

The rearrangement links TRBV7-2 to TRBJ1-5; D possibly corresponds to TRBD1 (5 bases). This CDR3 is built from 13 residues. Trimming took off 5 bases at V and 5 bases at J, with 10 bases between the two ends. Looked up from germline, CDR1 is SGHTA and CDR2 is FQGNSA. CDR3 loop: CASSTQGYQPQHF. The CDR3 region has the DNA TGTGCCAGCAGCACCCAGGGATATCAGCCCCAGCATTTT.

The V gene is TRBV29-1, the J gene TRBJ2-5; the D gene is possibly TRBD2 (6 bases). Trimming left V 2 bases short and J 4 bases short, with 8 bases between. The CDR3 totals 12 residues. Per germline, CDR1 SQVTM and CDR2 ANQGSEA. The CDR3 region has the DNA TGCAGCGTTGAACGGGGGAGAGAGACCCAGTACTTC. Translating it yields CSVERGRETQYF.

The CDR3 DNA follows: TGTGCCAGCAGCACTATCGAGGGCTCCCCGTACTTC. This translates into CASSTIEGSPYF. The chain couples TRBV28 to TRBJ2-7; weak D call: TRBD2 (5 bases). V dropped 6 bases and J dropped 12 bases, with 18 bases sitting between them. The germline V gene has CDR1 MDHEN and CDR2 SYDVKM. The CDR3 runs 12 residues. Full variable domain (outside the CDR3, taken from reference TRBV28 and TRBJ2-7): DVKVTQSSRYLVKRTGEKVFLECVQDMDHENMFWYRQDPGLGLRLIYFSYDVKMKEKGDIPEGYSVSREKKERFSLILESASTNQTSMYLCASSTIEGSPYFGPGTRLTVT.

V usage is TRBV4-3 and J usage is TRBJ1-2; tentative D call: TRBD1 (6 bases). V gave up 5 bases and J gave up 8 bases, with 15 bases separating them. The CDR3 totals 13 residues. The germline CDR1 and CDR2 sequences are LGHNA and YSLEER. This chain's CDR3 is CASSSPTGGGYTF. The DNA of the CDR3 is TGCGCCAGCAGCTCCCCGACAGGCGGAGGCTACACCTTC.

The gene calls are TRBV19 and TRBJ1-5; perhaps TRBD1 as D (5 bases). The length of the CDR3 is 16 residues. Germline V gene data show CDR1 as LNHDA and CDR2 as SQIVND (reference sequence). Deletions cut 2 bases from V and 7 bases from J, with 18 bases between. This CDR3 reads CASSISPPTAGQPQHF. CDR3 DNA sequence: TGTGCCAGTAGTATATCCCCCCCGACGGCAGGGCAGCCCCAGCATTTT.

V is TRBV10-3 and J is TRBJ2-3; 9 bases are shared with TRBD2. The germline V gene has CDR1 ENHRY and CDR2 SYGVKD. V was pared by 10 bases and J by 0 bases, with 8 bases of the junction left unmatched. The length of the CDR3 is 15 residues. This CDR3 reads CATLSGRGSTDTQYF. The DNA for the CDR3 is TGTGCCACCCTTAGCGGGAGAGGTAGCACAGATACGCAGTATTTT.

This clone was counted once. The chain joins TRBV10-3 to TRBJ1-1, with D perhaps matching TRBD1 (5 bases). The length of the CDR3 is 14 residues. Per the germline V gene, CDR1 is ENHRY and CDR2 is SYGVKD. V was trimmed by 7 bases and J by 1 base, leaving 13 bases between them. The CDR3 DNA reads TGTGCCATCAAACCTGGGGCGGAGAACACTGAAGCTTTCTTT. Translation: CAIKPGAENTEAFF.

The chain recombines TRBV18 with TRBJ2-5; the match to TRBD2 covers 7 bases. This CDR3 contains 15 residues. Germline V gene data show CDR1 as KGHSH and CDR2 as LQKENI. Unmatched junction bases numbered 8, after V lost 3 bases and J lost 4 bases. This CDR3 reads CASSPPGRWGETQYF. In nucleotides, the CDR3 is TGTGCCAGCTCACCGCCCGGGAGGTGGGGAGAGACCCAGTACTTC.